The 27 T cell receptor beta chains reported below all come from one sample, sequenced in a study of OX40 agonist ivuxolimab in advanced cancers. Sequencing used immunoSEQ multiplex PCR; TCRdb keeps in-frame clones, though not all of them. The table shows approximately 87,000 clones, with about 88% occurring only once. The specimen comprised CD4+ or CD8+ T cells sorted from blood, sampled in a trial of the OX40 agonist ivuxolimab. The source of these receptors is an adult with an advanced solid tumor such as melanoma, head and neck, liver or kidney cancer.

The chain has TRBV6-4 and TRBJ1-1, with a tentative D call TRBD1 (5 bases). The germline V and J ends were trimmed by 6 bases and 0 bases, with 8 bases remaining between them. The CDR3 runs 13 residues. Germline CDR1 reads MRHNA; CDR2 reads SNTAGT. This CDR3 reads CASSREMNTEAFF. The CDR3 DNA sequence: TGTGCCAGCAGCAGGGAGATGAACACTGAAGCTTTCTTT.

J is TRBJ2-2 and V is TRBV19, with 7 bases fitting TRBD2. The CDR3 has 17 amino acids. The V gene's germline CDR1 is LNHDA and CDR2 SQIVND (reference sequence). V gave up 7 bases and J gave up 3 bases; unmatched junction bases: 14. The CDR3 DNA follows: TGTGCCAGTACCAGAAAGGGGCTAGCGGAATACACCGGGGAGCTGTTTTTT. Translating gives CASTRKGLAEYTGELFF. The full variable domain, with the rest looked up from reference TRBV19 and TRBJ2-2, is DGGITQSPKYLFRKEGQNVTLSCEQNLNHDAMYWYRQDPGQGLRLIYYSQIVNDFQKGDIAEGYSVSREKKESFPLTVTSAQKNPTAFYLCASTRKGLAEYTGELFFGEGSRLTVL.

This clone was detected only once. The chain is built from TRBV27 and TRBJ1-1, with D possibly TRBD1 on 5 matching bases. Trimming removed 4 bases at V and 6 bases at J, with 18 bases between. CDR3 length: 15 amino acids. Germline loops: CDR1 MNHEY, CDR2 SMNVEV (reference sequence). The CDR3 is CASSSRGRGAAEAFF. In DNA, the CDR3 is TGTGCCAGCAGTTCCCGGGGCCGGGGTGCGGCTGAAGCTTTCTTT.

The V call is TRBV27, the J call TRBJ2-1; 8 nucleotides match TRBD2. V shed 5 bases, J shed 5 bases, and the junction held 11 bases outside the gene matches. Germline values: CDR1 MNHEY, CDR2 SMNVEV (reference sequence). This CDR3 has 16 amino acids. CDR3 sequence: CASSVGLALAHNEQFF. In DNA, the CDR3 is TGTGCCAGCAGTGTTGGACTAGCCCTAGCCCACAATGAGCAGTTCTTC.

For the CDR3, the DNA is TGCAGTGCTAGATGGGACCATGGAGCTTTCTTT. This encodes CSARWDHGAFF. V usage is TRBV20-1 and J usage is TRBJ1-1; possibly TRBD1 for D (5 bases). This CDR3 contains 11 residues. CDR1 is DFQATT and CDR2 is SNEGSKA in the germline V gene (reference sequence). Trimming left V 2 bases short and J 10 bases short, with 11 bases between.

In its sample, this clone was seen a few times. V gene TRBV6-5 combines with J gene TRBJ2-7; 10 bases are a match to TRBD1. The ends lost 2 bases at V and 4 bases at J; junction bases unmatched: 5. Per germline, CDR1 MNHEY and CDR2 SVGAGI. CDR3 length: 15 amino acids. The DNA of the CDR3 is TGTGCCAGCAGTTACACCGGGACAGGGGTGTACGAGCAGTACTTC. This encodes CASSYTGTGVYEQYF.

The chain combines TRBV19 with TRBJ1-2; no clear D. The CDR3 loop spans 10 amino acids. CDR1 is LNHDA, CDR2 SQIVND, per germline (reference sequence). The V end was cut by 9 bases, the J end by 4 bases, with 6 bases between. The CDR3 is CASSRYGYTF. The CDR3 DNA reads TGTGCCAGCAGTCGCTATGGCTACACCTTC.

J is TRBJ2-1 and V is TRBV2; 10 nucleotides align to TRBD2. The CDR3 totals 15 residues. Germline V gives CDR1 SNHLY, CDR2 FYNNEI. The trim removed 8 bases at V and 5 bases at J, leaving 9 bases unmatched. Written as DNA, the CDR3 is TGTGCCAGCTGGGACTCCGGGACTAGCGACAATGAGCAGTTCTTC. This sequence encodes CASWDSGTSDNEQFF.

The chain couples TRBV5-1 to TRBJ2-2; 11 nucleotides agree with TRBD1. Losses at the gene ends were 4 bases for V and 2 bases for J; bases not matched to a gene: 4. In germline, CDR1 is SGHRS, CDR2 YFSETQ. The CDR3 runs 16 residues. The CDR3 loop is CASSRDRGANTGELFF. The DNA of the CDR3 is TGCGCCAGCAGCCGGGACAGGGGGGCTAACACCGGGGAGCTGTTTTTT. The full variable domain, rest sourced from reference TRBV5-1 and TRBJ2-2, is KAGVTQTPRYLIKTRGQQVTLSCSPISGHRSVSWYQQTPGQGLQFLFEYFSETQRNKGNFPGRFSGRQFSNSRSEMNVSTLELGDSALYLCASSRDRGANTGELFFGEGSRLTVL.

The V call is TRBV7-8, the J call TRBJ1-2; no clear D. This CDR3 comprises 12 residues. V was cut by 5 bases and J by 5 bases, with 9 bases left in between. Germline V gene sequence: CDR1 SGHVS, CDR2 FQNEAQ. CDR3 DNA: TGTGCCAGCAGCGCTGACAATTATGGCTACACCTTC. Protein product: CASSADNYGYTF.

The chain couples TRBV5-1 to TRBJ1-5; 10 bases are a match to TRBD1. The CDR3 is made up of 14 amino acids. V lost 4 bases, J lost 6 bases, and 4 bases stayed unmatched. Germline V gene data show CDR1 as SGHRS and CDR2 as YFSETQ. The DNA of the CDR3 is TGCGCCAGCAGCCAGGGACAGGGGTCTCAGCCCCAGCATTTT. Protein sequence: CASSQGQGSQPQHF.

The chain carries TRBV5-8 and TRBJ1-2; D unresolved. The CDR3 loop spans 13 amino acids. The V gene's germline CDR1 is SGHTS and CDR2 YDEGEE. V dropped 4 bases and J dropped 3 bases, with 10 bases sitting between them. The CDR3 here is CASSPDGDYGYTF. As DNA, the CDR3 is TGTGCCAGCAGCCCGGACGGAGACTATGGCTACACCTTC.

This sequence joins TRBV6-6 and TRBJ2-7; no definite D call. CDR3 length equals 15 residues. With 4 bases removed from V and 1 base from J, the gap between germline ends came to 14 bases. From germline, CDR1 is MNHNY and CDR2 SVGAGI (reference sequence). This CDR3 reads CASSLKRGESYEQYF. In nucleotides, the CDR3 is TGTGCCAGCAGTTTGAAGAGAGGCGAATCCTACGAGCAGTACTTC.

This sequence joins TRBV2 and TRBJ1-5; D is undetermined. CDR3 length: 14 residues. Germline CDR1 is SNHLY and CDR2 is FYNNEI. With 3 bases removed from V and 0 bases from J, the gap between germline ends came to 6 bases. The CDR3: CASSEADSNQPQHF. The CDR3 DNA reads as TGTGCCAGCAGTGAGGCGGATAGCAATCAGCCCCAGCATTTT.

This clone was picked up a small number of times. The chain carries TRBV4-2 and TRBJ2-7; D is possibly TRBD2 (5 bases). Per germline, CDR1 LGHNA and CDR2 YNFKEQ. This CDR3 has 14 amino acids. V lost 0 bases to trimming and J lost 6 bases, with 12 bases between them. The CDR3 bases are TGTGCCAGCAGCCAAGATCCATTCGAGGGCGAGCAGTACTTC. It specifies CASSQDPFEGEQYF.

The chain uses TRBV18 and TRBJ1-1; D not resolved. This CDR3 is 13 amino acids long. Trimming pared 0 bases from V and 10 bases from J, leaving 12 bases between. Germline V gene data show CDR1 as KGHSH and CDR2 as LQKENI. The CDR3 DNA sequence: TGTGCCAGCTCACCACCGGAGGATTGGGCAGCTTTCTTT. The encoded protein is CASSPPEDWAAFF.

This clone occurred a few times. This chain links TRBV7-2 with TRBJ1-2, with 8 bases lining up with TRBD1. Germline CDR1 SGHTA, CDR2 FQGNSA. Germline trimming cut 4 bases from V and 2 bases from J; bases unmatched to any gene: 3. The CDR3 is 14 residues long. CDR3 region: CASSYDRGNYGYTF. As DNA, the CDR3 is TGTGCCAGCAGCTACGACAGGGGCAACTATGGCTACACCTTC.

The CDR3 nucleotides read TGTGCCAGCAGCTCATATCCCGGACGGTCCACTGAAGCTTTCTTT. It yields the protein CASSSYPGRSTEAFF. The rearrangement uses TRBV7-3 and TRBJ1-1; D not certain. The CDR3 has 15 residues. The ends were cut back, 4 bases at V and 4 bases at J, with 16 bases in the middle. CDR1 and CDR2 from the germline V gene are SGHTA and FQGTGA.

The CDR3 here is CASSRQAGPGYEQYF. The CDR3 nucleotides read TGTGCCAGCAGCCGACAGGCGGGTCCTGGGTACGAGCAGTACTTC. The chain has TRBV6-5 and TRBJ2-7; possible D gene TRBD1, 6 bases. The CDR3 runs to 15 residues. Per germline, CDR1 MNHEY and CDR2 SVGAGI. The V end lost 6 bases, the J end lost 4 bases, and 19 bases lay between the germline ends.

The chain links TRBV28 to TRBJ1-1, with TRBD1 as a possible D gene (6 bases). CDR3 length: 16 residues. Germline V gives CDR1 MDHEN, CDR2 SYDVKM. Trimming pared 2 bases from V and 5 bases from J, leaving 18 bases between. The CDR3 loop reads CASSLPKGHPPTEAFF. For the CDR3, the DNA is TGTGCCAGCAGTTTACCCAAGGGACACCCGCCGACTGAAGCTTTCTTT.

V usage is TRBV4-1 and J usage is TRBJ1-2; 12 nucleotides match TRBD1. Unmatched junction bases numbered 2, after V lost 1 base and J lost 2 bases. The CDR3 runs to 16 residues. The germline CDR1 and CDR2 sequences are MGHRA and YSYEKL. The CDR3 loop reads CASSQGDRGRNYGYTF. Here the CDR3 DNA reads TGCGCCAGCAGCCAAGGGGACAGGGGGCGCAACTATGGCTACACCTTC.

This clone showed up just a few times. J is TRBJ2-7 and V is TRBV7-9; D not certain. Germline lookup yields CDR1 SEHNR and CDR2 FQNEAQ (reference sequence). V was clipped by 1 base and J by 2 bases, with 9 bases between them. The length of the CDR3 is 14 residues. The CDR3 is CASSLGLLTYEQYF. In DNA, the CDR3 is TGTGCCAGCAGCTTAGGGCTACTGACCTACGAGCAGTACTTC.

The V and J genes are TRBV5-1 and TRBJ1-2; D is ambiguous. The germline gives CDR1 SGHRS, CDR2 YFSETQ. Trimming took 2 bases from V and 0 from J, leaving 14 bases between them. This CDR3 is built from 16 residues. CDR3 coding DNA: TGCGCCAGCAGCTTAACGGGTTCCCTAGCTAACTATGGCTACACCTTC. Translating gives CASSLTGSLANYGYTF.

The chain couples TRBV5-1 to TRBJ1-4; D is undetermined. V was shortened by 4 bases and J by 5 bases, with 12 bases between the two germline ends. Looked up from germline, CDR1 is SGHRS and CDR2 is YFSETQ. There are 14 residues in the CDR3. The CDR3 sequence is CASSKESANEKLFF. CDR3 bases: TGCGCCAGCAGCAAGGAGTCGGCGAATGAAAAACTGTTTTTT.

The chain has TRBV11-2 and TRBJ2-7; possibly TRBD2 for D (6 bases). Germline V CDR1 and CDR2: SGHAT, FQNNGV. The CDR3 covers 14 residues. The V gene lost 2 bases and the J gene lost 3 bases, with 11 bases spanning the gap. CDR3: CASSLLYGGYEQYF. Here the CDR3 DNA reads TGTGCCAGCAGCTTACTATACGGGGGCTACGAGCAGTACTTC.

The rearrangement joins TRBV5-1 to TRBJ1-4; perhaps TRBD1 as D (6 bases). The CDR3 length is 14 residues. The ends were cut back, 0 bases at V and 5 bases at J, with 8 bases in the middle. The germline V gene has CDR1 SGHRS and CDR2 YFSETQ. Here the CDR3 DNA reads TGCGCCAGCAGCTTGGAGGGGGGAAATGAAAAACTGTTTTTT. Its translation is CASSLEGGNEKLFF.

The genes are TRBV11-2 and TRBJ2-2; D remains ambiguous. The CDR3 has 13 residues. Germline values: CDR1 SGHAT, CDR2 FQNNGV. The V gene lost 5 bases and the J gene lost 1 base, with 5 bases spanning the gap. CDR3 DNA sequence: TGTGCCAGCAGCCCCGTGAACACCGGGGAGCTGTTTTTT. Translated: CASSPVNTGELFF.